The 19 T cell receptor beta chains presented below share a single source sample, sequenced in a study of T cells in localized non-small cell lung cancer. Profiling relied on immunoSEQ multiplex PCR, and the TCRdb table lists in-frame clones only, not all of them. The table has around 79,000 clones, over 70% seen once. The specimen comprised PBMCs, sampled before any cancer treatment. The receptors originated from a man aged 35 to 69 with stage II squamous cell lung carcinoma.

This clone was observed a single time. The J gene is TRBJ1-2, the V gene TRBV11-2, with D possibly TRBD1 on 6 matching bases. Germline V CDR1 and CDR2: SGHAT, FQNNGV. The ends were cut back, 1 base at V and 11 bases at J, with 14 bases in the middle. This CDR3 is 13 amino acids long. DNA for the CDR3: TGTGCCAGCAGCTTAGGGTCTGGGGGCGGGTACACCTTC. This sequence encodes CASSLGSGGGYTF. Supplemented by reference TRBV11-2 and TRBJ1-2, the full variable domain reads EAGVAQSPRYKIIEKRQSVAFWCNPISGHATLYWYQQILGQGPKLLIQFQNNGVVDDSQLPKDRFSAERLKGVDSTLKIQPAKLEDSAVYLCASSLGSGGGYTFGSGTRLTVV.

The V call is TRBV19, the J call TRBJ2-7; D might be TRBD1 (6 bases). Trimming removed 8 bases at V and 0 bases at J, with 20 bases between. Germline V gene lookup returns CDR1 LNHDA and CDR2 SQIVND (reference sequence). This CDR3 region has 16 residues. The DNA for the CDR3 is TGTGCCAGTTTCAAACCTACAGGGTGTCACTCCTACGAGCAGTACTTC. Its protein product is CASFKPTGCHSYEQYF.

This clone was seen more than once but under ten times. J is TRBJ1-1 and V is TRBV30, with D hard to call. V was trimmed by 0 bases and J by 2 bases, leaving 7 bases between them. Germline V gives CDR1 GTSNPN, CDR2 SVGIG (reference sequence). This CDR3 has 13 residues. The CDR3 sequence: CAWSVEVNTEAFF. CDR3 nucleotides: TGTGCCTGGAGTGTAGAAGTAAACACTGAAGCTTTCTTT. Supplemented by reference TRBV30 and TRBJ1-1, the full variable domain reads SQTIHQWPATLVQPVGSPLSLECTVEGTSNPNLYWYRQAAGRGLQLLFYSVGIGQISSEVPQNLSASRPQDRQFILSSKKLLLSDSGFYLCAWSVEVNTEAFFGQGTRLTVV.

The chain links TRBV27 to TRBJ1-4, with 9 bases that match TRBD1. Germline assignment: CDR1 MNHEY and CDR2 SMNVEV (reference sequence). The junction had 11 bases not matched to a gene; V was cut back by 7 bases and J by 8 bases. This CDR3 comprises 15 residues. Here the CDR3 DNA reads TGTGCCAGCACCACCTGGGGGACAGGGAACGAAAAACTGTTTTTT. Amino acids: CASTTWGTGNEKLFF.

This clone has just one count. The chain is built from TRBV18 and TRBJ2-7; tentative D call: TRBD2 (5 bases). Trimming shortened V by 6 bases and J by 0 bases, and 9 bases separated the two germline ends. From germline, CDR1 is KGHSH and CDR2 LQKENI. This CDR3 has 13 residues. The CDR3 loop reads CASSPGSSYEQYF. CDR3 in DNA: TGTGCCAGCTCCCCGGGGAGCTCCTACGAGCAGTACTTC. The whole variable domain, filled in from reference TRBV18 and TRBJ2-7, reads NAGVMQNPRHLVRRRGQEARLRCSPMKGHSHVYWYRQLPEEGLKFMVYLQKENIIDESGMPKERFSAEFPKEGPSILRIQQVVRGDSAAYFCASSPGSSYEQYFGPGTRLTVT.

The chain is built from TRBV7-9 and TRBJ1-4, with D perhaps TRBD1 (6 bases). The CDR3 loop spans 13 amino acids. V was pared by 2 bases and J by 7 bases, with 8 bases between. Germline-derived CDR1 and CDR2 are SEHNR and FQNEAQ (reference sequence). This chain's CDR3 is CASSLQQGEKLFF. The DNA for the CDR3 is TGTGCCAGCAGCTTACAACAGGGTGAAAAACTGTTTTTT.

The gene calls are TRBV6-6 and TRBJ1-1, with 7 bases identical to TRBD1. Germline CDR1 is MNHNY and CDR2 is SVGAGI (reference sequence). CDR3 size: 13 residues. Losses at the gene ends were 9 bases for V and 8 bases for J; bases not matched to a gene: 12. CDR3 coding DNA: TGTGCCAGTCAGGGGGTTCGGTGGACAGAAGCTTTCTTT. Protein: CASQGVRWTEAFF.

The chain joins TRBV27 to TRBJ2-2; D remains unclear. Germline-derived CDR1 and CDR2 are MNHEY and SMNVEV (reference sequence). The CDR3 is made up of 13 amino acids. The ends were cut back, 3 bases at V and 4 bases at J, with 6 bases in the middle. CDR3 sequence: CASSFSRTGELFF. The DNA for the CDR3 is TGTGCCAGCAGTTTCAGCCGCACCGGGGAGCTGTTTTTT.

The V and J genes are TRBV5-4 and TRBJ1-3; D uncertain. Per the germline V gene, CDR1 is SGHNT and CDR2 is YYREEE (reference sequence). The CDR3 consists of 16 residues. With 1 base removed from V and 0 bases from J, the gap between germline ends came to 11 bases. The CDR3 nucleotides read TGTGCCAGCAGCTTGCCCCAGCCGGGCTCTGGAAACACCATATATTTT. This sequence encodes CASSLPQPGSGNTIYF.

V is TRBV11-3 and J is TRBJ1-1; TRBD1 is a possible D gene (5 bases). Germline loops: CDR1 SGHNT, CDR2 YENEEA. The CDR3 is made up of 15 amino acids. V shed 1 base and J shed 0 bases, with 9 bases lying between them. CDR3: CASSLGGTLNTEAFF. The CDR3 DNA follows: TGTGCCAGCAGCTTAGGAGGGACCCTGAACACTGAAGCTTTCTTT.

V is TRBV11-3 and J is TRBJ2-7; TRBD2 might be the D (5 bases). The germline V gene encodes CDR1 SGHNT and CDR2 YENEEA. The CDR3 covers 13 residues. The V and J ends lost 1 base and 5 bases respectively, with 9 bases between them. In nucleotides, the CDR3 is TGTGCCAGCAGCTTAGGAGAGCGGAACGAGCAGTACTTC. Translating it yields CASSLGERNEQYF.

The V call is TRBV6-1, the J call TRBJ2-5; a weak D match, TRBD1 (6 bases). Trimming removed 4 bases at V and 5 bases at J, with 14 bases between. The germline V gene has CDR1 MNHNS and CDR2 SASEGT. The CDR3 runs to 14 residues. The CDR3 nucleotides are TGTGCCAGCAGTGGTGCCACGAGGGGGGAGACCCAGTACTTC. It codes for CASSGATRGETQYF.

This rearrangement joins TRBV27 to TRBJ2-3; 13 positions agree with TRBD2. CDR1 is MNHEY and CDR2 is SMNVEV in the germline V gene (reference sequence). Trimming cost V 6 bases and J 9 bases; bases outside gene matches: 3. CDR3 length equals 13 residues. The CDR3 DNA follows: TGTGCCAGCAGCGGACTAGCGGGAGACACGCAGTATTTT. The encoded protein is CASSGLAGDTQYF.

This clone was recorded a few times. The chain has TRBV27 and TRBJ1-2; possibly TRBD1 for D (6 bases). Germline lookup yields CDR1 MNHEY and CDR2 SMNVEV (reference sequence). The V end was cut by 4 bases, the J end by 4 bases, with 13 bases between. The CDR3 loop spans 14 amino acids. The CDR3 spells CASSYQGQTYGYTF. The DNA of the CDR3 is TGTGCCAGCAGTTACCAAGGACAGACCTATGGCTACACCTTC.

The J gene is TRBJ2-1, the V gene TRBV30, with TRBD2 identical over 14 bases. Germline values: CDR1 GTSNPN, CDR2 SVGIG (reference sequence). The CDR3 is 16 residues long. Trimming cost V 7 bases and J 4 bases; bases outside gene matches: 9. CDR3 loop: CASSGLAGGTYNEQFF. The CDR3 bases are TGTGCCTCCTCCGGACTAGCGGGAGGTACATACAATGAGCAGTTCTTC.

The V and J genes are TRBV9 and TRBJ2-3, with D hard to call. This CDR3 is 13 amino acids long. Germline-derived CDR1 and CDR2 are SGDLS and YYNGEE. Trimming took 4 bases from V and 2 from J, leaving 8 bases between them. The CDR3 spells CASSSRTTDTQYF. The CDR3 nucleotides are TGTGCCAGCAGCTCCCGGACCACAGATACGCAGTATTTT.

This clone was counted a few times. The V gene is TRBV19, the J gene TRBJ1-5; 8 nucleotides align to TRBD1. Unmatched junction bases numbered 14, after V lost 6 bases and J lost 7 bases. Germline values: CDR1 LNHDA, CDR2 SQIVND (reference sequence). CDR3 length: 16 amino acids. The CDR3 sequence is CASSAIQTGGRQPQHF. The DNA of the CDR3 is TGTGCCAGTAGCGCCATTCAAACAGGGGGACGGCAGCCCCAGCATTTT.

J is TRBJ1-2 and V is TRBV5-1; 10 positions match TRBD1. Per germline, CDR1 SGHRS and CDR2 YFSETQ. CDR3 size: 16 residues. V lost 0 bases, J lost 6 bases, and 8 bases stayed unmatched. CDR3 protein: CASSLVSGTGVDGYTF. CDR3 nucleotide sequence: TGCGCCAGCAGCTTGGTGTCCGGGACAGGGGTGGATGGCTACACCTTC.

This clone has only a few counts. The CDR3: CAWSGVKQPQHF. CDR3 nucleotide sequence: TGTGCCTGGAGTGGCGTAAAACAGCCCCAGCATTTT. This chain joins TRBV30 and TRBJ1-5; no reliable D call. Germline lookup yields CDR1 GTSNPN and CDR2 SVGIG (reference sequence). The CDR3 is made up of 12 amino acids. Trimming took off 1 base at V and 7 bases at J, with 8 bases between the two ends.